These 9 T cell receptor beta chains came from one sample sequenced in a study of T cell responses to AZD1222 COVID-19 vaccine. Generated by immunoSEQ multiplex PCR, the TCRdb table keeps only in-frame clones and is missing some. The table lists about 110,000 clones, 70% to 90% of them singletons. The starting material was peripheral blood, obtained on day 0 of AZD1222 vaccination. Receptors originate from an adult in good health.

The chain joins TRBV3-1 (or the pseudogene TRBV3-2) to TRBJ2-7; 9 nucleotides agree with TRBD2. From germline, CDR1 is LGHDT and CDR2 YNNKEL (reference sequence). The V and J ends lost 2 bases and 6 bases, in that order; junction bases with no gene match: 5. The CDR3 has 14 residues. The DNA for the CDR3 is TGTGCCAGCAGCCAACCTAGCGGGGCCTCCGAGCAGTACTTC. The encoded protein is CASSQPSGASEQYF.

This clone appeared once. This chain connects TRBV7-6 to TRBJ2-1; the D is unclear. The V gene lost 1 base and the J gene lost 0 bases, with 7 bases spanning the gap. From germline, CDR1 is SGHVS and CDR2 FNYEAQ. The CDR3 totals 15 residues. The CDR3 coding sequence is TGTGCCAGCAGCTTAGTACCGAGCTCCTACAATGAGCAGTTCTTC. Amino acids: CASSLVPSSYNEQFF.

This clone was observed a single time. The DNA for the CDR3 is TGCGCCAGCAGCCAGACGGCGGGTCAAGGGGGCCCTGGAAACACCATATATTTT. This translates into CASSQTAGQGGPGNTIYF. J is TRBJ1-3 and V is TRBV4-1, with 7 nucleotides matching TRBD1. Germline V lookup: CDR1 MGHRA, CDR2 YSYEKL. V was clipped by 3 bases and J by 2 bases; unmatched bases: 13. The CDR3 is 18 residues long.

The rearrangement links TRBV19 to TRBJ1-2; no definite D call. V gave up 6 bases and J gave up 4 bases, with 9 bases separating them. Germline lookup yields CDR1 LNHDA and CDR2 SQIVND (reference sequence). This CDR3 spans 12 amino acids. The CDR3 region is CASSLHLYGYTF. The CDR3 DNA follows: TGTGCCAGTAGCCTTCACCTCTATGGCTACACCTTC.

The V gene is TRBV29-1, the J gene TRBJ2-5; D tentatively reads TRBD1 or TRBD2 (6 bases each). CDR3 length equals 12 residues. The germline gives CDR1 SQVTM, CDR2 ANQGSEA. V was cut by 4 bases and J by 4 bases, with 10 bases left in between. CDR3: CSVAGAGETQYF. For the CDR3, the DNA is TGCAGCGTTGCGGGGGCTGGAGAGACCCAGTACTTC.

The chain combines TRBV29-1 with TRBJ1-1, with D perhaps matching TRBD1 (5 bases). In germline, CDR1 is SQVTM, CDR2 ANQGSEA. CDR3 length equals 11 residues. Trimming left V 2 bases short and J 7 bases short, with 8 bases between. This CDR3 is CSVERQYEAFF. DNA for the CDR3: TGCAGCGTTGAACGACAGTATGAAGCTTTCTTT. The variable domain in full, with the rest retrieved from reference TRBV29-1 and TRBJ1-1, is SAVISQKPSRDICQRGTSLTIQCQVDSQVTMMFWYRQQPGQSLTLIATANQGSEATYESGFVIDKFPISRPNLTFSTLTVSNMSPEDSSIYLCSVERQYEAFFGQGTRLTVV.

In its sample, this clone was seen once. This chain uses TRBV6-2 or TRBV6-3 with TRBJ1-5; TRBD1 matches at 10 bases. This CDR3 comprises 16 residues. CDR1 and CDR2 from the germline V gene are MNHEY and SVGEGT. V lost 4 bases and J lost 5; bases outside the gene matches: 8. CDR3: CASSFTTGGDDQPQHF. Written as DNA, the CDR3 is TGTGCCAGCAGTTTCACGACAGGGGGCGACGATCAGCCCCAGCATTTT.

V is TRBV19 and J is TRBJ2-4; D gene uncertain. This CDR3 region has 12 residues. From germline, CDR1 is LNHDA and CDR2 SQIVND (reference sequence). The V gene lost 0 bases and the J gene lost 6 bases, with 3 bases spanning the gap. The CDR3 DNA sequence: TGTGCCAGTAGTATAGATCGAAACATTCAGTACTTC. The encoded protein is CASSIDRNIQYF.

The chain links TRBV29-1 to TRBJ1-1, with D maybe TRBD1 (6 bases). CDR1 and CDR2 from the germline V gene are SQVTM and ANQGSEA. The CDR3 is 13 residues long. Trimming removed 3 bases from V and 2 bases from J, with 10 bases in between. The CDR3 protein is CSVERGTNTEAFF. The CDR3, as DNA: TGCAGCGTTGAGAGGGGGACCAACACTGAAGCTTTCTTT.